Listed here are 10 T cell receptor beta chains from one sample, sequenced in a study of T cell responses to AZD1222 COVID-19 vaccine. Some clones are missing from TCRdb's copy, which holds only in-frame ones; the method was immunoSEQ multiplex PCR. The repertoire consists of about 120,000 clones, with approximately 93% occurring once and the leading ten covering 4.5%. The source material was peripheral blood, sampled on day 0 of AZD1222 vaccination. The receptors stem from an adult in good health.

This clone has just one count. The chain is built from TRBV9 and TRBJ1-4; D might be TRBD1 (6 bases). The CDR3 has 15 residues. Germline values: CDR1 SGDLS, CDR2 YYNGEE. Trimming stripped 4 bases from V and 8 bases from J, with 18 bases between. The CDR3 sequence: CASSPRVGGREKLFF. DNA for the CDR3: TGTGCCAGCAGCCCGAGGGTAGGGGGAAGAGAAAAACTGTTTTTT.

This clone was counted a single time. V gene TRBV6-4 combines with J gene TRBJ2-3; 13 nucleotides line up with TRBD2. The junction had 1 base not matched to a gene; V was cut back by 5 bases and J by 5 bases. Per the germline V gene, CDR1 is MRHNA and CDR2 is SNTAGT. This CDR3 has 14 amino acids. The CDR3 here is CASSRTSGGDTQYF. In DNA, the CDR3 is TGTGCCAGCAGTAGGACTAGCGGGGGAGATACGCAGTATTTT.

The chain has TRBV14 and TRBJ1-5, with D tentatively TRBD1 (6 bases). V lost 3 bases, J lost 7 bases, and 25 bases lay in between. Germline CDR1 and CDR2: SGHDN and FVKESK. CDR3 size: 18 residues. This CDR3 is CASSQAGGGGIVRQPQHF. Written as DNA, the CDR3 is TGTGCCAGCAGCCAGGCCGGGGGAGGGGGGATAGTAAGACAGCCCCAGCATTTT. Variable domain in full (rest from reference TRBV14 and TRBJ1-5): EAGVTQFPSHSVIEKGQTVTLRCDPISGHDNLYWYRRVMGKEIKFLLHFVKESKQDESGMPNNRFLAERTGGTYSTLKVQPAELEDSGVYFCASSQAGGGGIVRQPQHFGDGTRLSIL.

V is TRBV6-4 and J is TRBJ2-2; 7 nucleotides agree with TRBD1. CDR1 and CDR2 from the germline V gene are MRHNA and SNTAGT. The ends lost 1 base at V and 1 base at J; junction bases unmatched: 12. The CDR3 sequence is 19 residues long. CDR3 residues: CASSDLSPSWTGNTGELFF. In DNA form, the CDR3 reads TGTGCCAGCAGTGACTTAAGCCCTAGCTGGACAGGGAACACCGGGGAGCTGTTTTTT.

This rearrangement joins TRBV29-1 to TRBJ1-3; D is unresolved. Germline-derived CDR1 and CDR2 are SQVTM and ANQGSEA. V lost 3 bases and J lost 3, with 3 bases in between. The CDR3 is 11 residues long. This CDR3 is CSVDRGNTIYF. As DNA, the CDR3 is TGCAGCGTTGATCGTGGAAACACCATATATTTT.

This chain uses TRBV30 with TRBJ2-1; a weak D match, TRBD2 (6 bases). This CDR3 is built from 14 residues. CDR1 and CDR2 from the germline V gene are GTSNPN and SVGIG (reference sequence). The V end was cut by 1 base, the J end by 7 bases, with 14 bases between. The CDR3 DNA follows: TGTGCCTGGAGTGCCGGGGGTATGAGAAATGAGCAGTTCTTC. This sequence encodes CAWSAGGMRNEQFF. Full variable domain (missing parts from reference TRBV30 and TRBJ2-1): SQTIHQWPATLVQPVGSPLSLECTVEGTSNPNLYWYRQAAGRGLQLLFYSVGIGQISSEVPQNLSASRPQDRQFILSSKKLLLSDSGFYLCAWSAGGMRNEQFFGPGTRLTVL.

The gene calls are TRBV27 and TRBJ2-7, with TRBD2 as a possible D gene (5 bases). Germline V gene lookup returns CDR1 MNHEY and CDR2 SMNVEV (reference sequence). This CDR3 comprises 14 residues. With 2 bases removed from V and 1 base from J, the gap between germline ends came to 9 bases. The CDR3 region has the DNA TGTGCCAGCAGTTTAGGACTGCGTTCCTACGAGCAGTACTTC. This translates into CASSLGLRSYEQYF.

The rearrangement uses TRBV19 and TRBJ1-1; 11 nucleotides line up with TRBD1. From germline, CDR1 is LNHDA and CDR2 SQIVND (reference sequence). The J segment lost 0 bases and the V segment lost 2 bases, leaving 2 bases of the junction unmatched. The CDR3 runs 16 residues. The CDR3 protein is CASSIPGQGVNTEAFF. CDR3 DNA sequence: TGTGCCAGTAGTATACCGGGACAGGGGGTGAACACTGAAGCTTTCTTT.

The chain links TRBV15 to TRBJ1-2; TRBD1 matches 11 bases. Germline CDR1 is LNHNV and CDR2 is YYDKDF (reference sequence). The CDR3 consists of 15 residues. J lost 7 bases, V lost 5 bases, and 9 bases had no gene match. The CDR3 bases are TGTGCCACCAGCGGGACAGGGGGGGAAGTCTCTGGCTACACCTTC. Its protein is CATSGTGGEVSGYTF.

The count of this clone is one. The gene calls are TRBV28 and TRBJ1-6, with 7 positions matching TRBD1. Trimming removed 3 bases from V and 14 bases from J; junction bases left unmatched: 4. The CDR3 is 12 amino acids. CDR1 is MDHEN and CDR2 is SYDVKM in the germline V gene. CDR3 sequence: CASSLPGGTLHF. CDR3 in DNA: TGTGCCAGCAGTTTGCCAGGGGGAACCCTCCACTTT.